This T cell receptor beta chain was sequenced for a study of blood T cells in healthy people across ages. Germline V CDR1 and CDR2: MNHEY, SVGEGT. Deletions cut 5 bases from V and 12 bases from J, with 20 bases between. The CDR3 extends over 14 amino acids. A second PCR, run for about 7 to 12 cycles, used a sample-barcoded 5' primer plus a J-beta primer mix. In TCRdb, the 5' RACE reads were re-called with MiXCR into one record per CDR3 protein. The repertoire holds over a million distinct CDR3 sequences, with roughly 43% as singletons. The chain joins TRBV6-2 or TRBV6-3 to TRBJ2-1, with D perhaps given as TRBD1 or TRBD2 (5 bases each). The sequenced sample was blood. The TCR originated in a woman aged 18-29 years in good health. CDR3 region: CASSIRDPSGGQFF. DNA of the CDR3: TGTGCCAGCAGTATCCGGGACCCCTCTGGCGGGCAGTTCTTC.